The 16 T cell receptor beta chains in this list originate from one sample, sequenced in a study of cytomegalovirus exposure and HLA in healthy donors. Libraries were prepared by immunoSEQ multiplex PCR; TCRdb keeps only in-frame clonotypes and omits some of them. The repertoire holds about 120,000 clones, approximately 87% seen once, with 2% to 2.5% in the top ten. The sequencing input was PBMCs. The receptors here all came from a woman between 25 and 40 years old in good health and CMV-seronegative.

This chain links TRBV6-4 with TRBJ1-5; 7 nucleotides align to TRBD1. Unmatched junction bases numbered 11, after V lost 3 bases and J lost 0 bases. The germline gives CDR1 MRHNA, CDR2 SNTAGT. There are 18 residues in the CDR3. The chain's CDR3 is CASSEDLGTAVSNQPQHF. The CDR3 DNA follows: TGTGCCAGCAGTGAAGACCTTGGGACAGCAGTTAGCAATCAGCCCCAGCATTTT.

This chain joins TRBV29-1 and TRBJ1-1; the match to TRBD1 covers 8 bases. The length of the CDR3 is 13 residues. V gave up 7 bases and J gave up 1 base; unmatched junction bases: 5. Germline V gives CDR1 SQVTM, CDR2 ANQGSEA. DNA of the CDR3: TGCAGCGGCGGACAGGGAAGGAACACTGAAGCTTTCTTT. Translating gives CSGGQGRNTEAFF.

This chain joins TRBV7-3 and TRBJ2-2, with TRBD1 identical over 8 bases. The V gene's germline CDR1 is SGHTA and CDR2 FQGTGA. The CDR3 runs to 15 residues. Trimming took 3 bases from V and 7 from J; bases not matched to a gene: 7. CDR3: CASSLGRGRNGELFF. The CDR3 DNA reads as TGTGCCAGCAGCTTGGGCAGGGGGCGTAACGGGGAGCTGTTTTTT.

V gene TRBV20-1 combines with J gene TRBJ2-3; 7 bases agree with TRBD2. CDR1 DFQATT and CDR2 SNEGSKA come from the germline V gene (reference sequence). V lost 8 bases, J lost 5 bases, and 4 bases stayed unmatched. The CDR3 is 11 residues long. The CDR3 nucleotides read TGCAGTATCGAGCGGGGAGATACGCAGTATTTT. Amino acid sequence: CSIERGDTQYF.

This clone was found once. The chain is built from TRBV6-5 and TRBJ1-3; D is uncertain. This CDR3 is built from 13 residues. Germline CDR1 is MNHEY and CDR2 is SVGAGI. Deletions cut 6 bases from V and 4 bases from J, with 10 bases between. CDR3 region: CASRPPGGNTIYF. CDR3 sequence (DNA): TGTGCCAGCAGACCCCCCGGGGGAAACACCATATATTTT.

V and J are TRBV6-5 and TRBJ2-1, with unresolved D. The CDR3 contains 11 residues. Trimming removed 8 bases at V and 9 bases at J, with 11 bases between. Germline CDR1 is MNHEY and CDR2 is SVGAGI. This chain's CDR3 is CASGQSPEQFF. The CDR3 nucleotides are TGTGCCAGCGGCCAATCCCCTGAGCAGTTCTTC.

There are a few counts of this clone. The chain recombines TRBV11-2 with TRBJ2-2, with a weak D call TRBD2 (6 bases). CDR1 is SGHAT, CDR2 FQNNGV, per germline. The germline V and J ends were trimmed by 7 bases and 4 bases, with 19 bases remaining between them. This CDR3 contains 16 residues. The CDR3 is CASNSLAARRTGELFF. CDR3 nucleotide sequence: TGTGCCAGCAACTCTTTAGCGGCTCGTCGCACCGGGGAGCTGTTTTTT.

The J gene is TRBJ1-5, the V gene TRBV9; maybe TRBD1 (5 bases). The CDR3 spans 15 residues. V was cut by 0 bases and J by 5 bases, with 12 bases left in between. The germline V gene has CDR1 SGDLS and CDR2 YYNGEE. The CDR3 here is CASSVGWGGDQPQHF. The DNA for the CDR3 is TGTGCCAGCAGCGTAGGGTGGGGAGGGGATCAGCCCCAGCATTTT.

This rearrangement joins TRBV5-1 to TRBJ1-4; 8 bases map to TRBD1. The CDR3 totals 15 residues. V lost 0 bases and J lost 4; bases outside the gene matches: 2. From germline, CDR1 is SGHRS and CDR2 YFSETQ. The DNA for the CDR3 is TGCGCCAGCAGCTTGGGGACAGGGTATAATGAAAAACTGTTTTTT. Translation gives CASSLGTGYNEKLFF.

The chain combines TRBV7-2 with TRBJ1-2; 10 nucleotides line up with TRBD1. This CDR3 is built from 15 residues. Germline V CDR1 and CDR2: SGHTA, FQGNSA. The V segment lost 1 base and the J segment 9 bases; nucleotides outside the gene matches: 8. The CDR3: CASSLVGTGERSYTF. CDR3 sequence (DNA): TGTGCCAGCAGCTTAGTAGGGACAGGGGAGAGGAGCTACACCTTC. The full variable domain, with the rest looked up from reference TRBV7-2 and TRBJ1-2, is GAGVSQSPSNKVTEKGKDVELRCDPISGHTALYWYRQSLGQGLEFLIYFQGNSAPDKSGLPSDRFSAERTGGSVSTLTIQRTQQEDSAVYLCASSLVGTGERSYTFGSGTRLTVV.

This rearrangement joins TRBV10-3 to TRBJ1-5; D perhaps matches TRBD1 (5 bases). Germline-derived CDR1 and CDR2 are ENHRY and SYGVKD. The CDR3 spans 16 residues. The V gene lost 0 bases and the J gene lost 2 bases, with 11 bases spanning the gap. CDR3: CAISESDVGGNQPQHF. DNA of the CDR3: TGTGCCATCAGTGAGTCCGACGTAGGGGGCAATCAGCCCCAGCATTTT.

This clone turned up a few times. This sequence joins TRBV6-1 and TRBJ2-7; 7 nucleotides align to TRBD1. The CDR3 length is 13 residues. In germline, CDR1 is MNHNS, CDR2 SASEGT. The V and J ends lost 5 bases and 5 bases, in that order; junction bases with no gene match: 6. The CDR3 DNA reads TGTGCCAGCAGTAAAAGGGGGCAGGACGAGCAGTACTTC. As protein: CASSKRGQDEQYF.

V usage is TRBV5-4 and J usage is TRBJ2-5, with 7 bases that match TRBD1. The CDR3 has 14 amino acids. V lost 4 bases to trimming and J lost 5 bases; unmatched junction nucleotides: 8. The germline gives CDR1 SGHNT, CDR2 YYREEE (reference sequence). The CDR3 region is CASSIGQARETQYF. The CDR3 coding sequence is TGTGCCAGCAGCATCGGACAGGCCCGGGAGACCCAGTACTTC. Full variable domain (rest looked up from reference TRBV5-4 and TRBJ2-5): ETGVTQSPTHLIKTRGQQVTLRCSSQSGHNTVSWYQQALGQGPQFIFQYYREEENGRGNFPPRFSGLQFPNYSSELNVNALELDDSALYLCASSIGQARETQYFGPGTRLLVL.

V gene TRBV15 combines with J gene TRBJ1-1; D unclear. V lost 5 bases and J 8 bases, leaving 9 bases between the germline ends. The CDR3 totals 11 residues. Germline CDR1 is LNHNV and CDR2 is YYDKDF (reference sequence). The CDR3 is CATSLREEAFF. CDR3 bases: TGTGCCACCAGCCTGAGGGAGGAAGCTTTCTTT.

The rearrangement uses TRBV6-1 and TRBJ2-1; TRBD2 matches 7 bases. The CDR3 is 16 amino acids. Germline V lookup: CDR1 MNHNS, CDR2 SASEGT. Trimming cost V 4 bases and J 7 bases; bases outside gene matches: 13. The CDR3 coding sequence is TGTGCCAGCAGTGTCGGGGGGACCCTAGTTGGGAATGAGCAGTTCTTC. Translating gives CASSVGGTLVGNEQFF.

J is TRBJ2-3 and V is TRBV7-6, with 10 bases fitting TRBD2. The V gene end was trimmed by 1 base and the J gene end by 4 bases; junction bases not matched to a gene: 5. This CDR3 contains 16 residues. Per the germline V gene, CDR1 is SGHVS and CDR2 is FNYEAQ. DNA for the CDR3: TGTGCCAGCAGCTTAGGGGGACTAGCGACCGCAGATACGCAGTATTTT. Its translation is CASSLGGLATADTQYF.